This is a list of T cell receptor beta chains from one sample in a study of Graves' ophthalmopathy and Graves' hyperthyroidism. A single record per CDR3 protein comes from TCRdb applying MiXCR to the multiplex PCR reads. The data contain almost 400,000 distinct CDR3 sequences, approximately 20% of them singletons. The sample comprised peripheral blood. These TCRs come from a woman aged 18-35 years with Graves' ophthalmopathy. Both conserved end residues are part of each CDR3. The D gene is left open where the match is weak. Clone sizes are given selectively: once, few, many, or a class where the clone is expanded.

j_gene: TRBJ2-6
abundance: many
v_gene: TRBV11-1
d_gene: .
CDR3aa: CASSRRSSAGANVLTF
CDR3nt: TGTGCCAGCAGCCGTCGCAGCTCAGCTGGGGCCAACGTCCTGACTTTC

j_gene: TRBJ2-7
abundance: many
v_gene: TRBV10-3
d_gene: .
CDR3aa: CAISESASPSEQYF
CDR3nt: TGTGCCATCAGTGAGTCGGCTAGCCCAAGCGAGCAGTACTTC

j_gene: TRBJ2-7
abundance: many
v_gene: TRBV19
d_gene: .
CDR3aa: CASSSAGREQYF
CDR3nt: TGTGCCAGTAGTTCCGCGGGGCGCGAGCAGTACTTC

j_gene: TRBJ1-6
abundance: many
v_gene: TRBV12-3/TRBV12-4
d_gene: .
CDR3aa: CASSFGDSPLHF
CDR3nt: TGTGCCAGCAGTTTCGGGGACTCACCCCTCCACTTT

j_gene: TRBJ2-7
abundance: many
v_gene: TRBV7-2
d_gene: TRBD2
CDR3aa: CASSYDSGTYYEQYF
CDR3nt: TGTGCCAGCAGCTACGATAGCGGGACCTACTACGAGCAGTACTTC

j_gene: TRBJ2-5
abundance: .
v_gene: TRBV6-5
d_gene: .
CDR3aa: CASSYGDNIQETQYF
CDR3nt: TGTGCCAGCAGTTACGGGGACAATATCCAAGAGACCCAGTACTTC

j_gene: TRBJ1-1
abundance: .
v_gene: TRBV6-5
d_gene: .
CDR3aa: CASSYRTELNTEAFF
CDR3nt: TGTGCCAGCAGTTACCGGACAGAATTGAACACTGAAGCTTTCTTT

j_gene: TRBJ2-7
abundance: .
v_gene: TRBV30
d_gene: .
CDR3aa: CAWSRGQWRGYEQYF
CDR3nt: TGTGCCTGGAGCCGCGGACAGTGGAGAGGTTACGAGCAGTACTTC

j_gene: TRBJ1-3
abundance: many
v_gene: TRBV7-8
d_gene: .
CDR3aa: CASTPETSGNTIYF
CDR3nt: TGTGCCAGCACCCCAGAGACATCTGGAAACACCATATATTTT

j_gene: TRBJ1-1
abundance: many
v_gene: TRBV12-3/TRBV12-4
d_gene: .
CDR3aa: CASSPRGGNTEAFF
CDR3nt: TGTGCCAGCAGTCCCCGAGGCGGTAACACTGAAGCTTTCTTT

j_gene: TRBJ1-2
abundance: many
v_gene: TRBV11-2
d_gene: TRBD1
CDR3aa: CASSLEILQGARGYTF
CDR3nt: TGTGCCAGCAGCTTAGAAATTTTGCAGGGGGCTAGAGGCTACACCTTC

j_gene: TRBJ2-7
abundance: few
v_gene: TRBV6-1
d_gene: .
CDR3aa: CASSVLQGGEQYF
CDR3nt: TGTGCCAGCAGTGTCTTACAGGGCGGCGAGCAGTACTTC

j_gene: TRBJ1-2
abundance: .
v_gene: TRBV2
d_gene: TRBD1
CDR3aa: CASRAGGESGYTF
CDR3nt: TGTGCCAGCCGAGCAGGGGGCGAGAGTGGCTACACCTTC

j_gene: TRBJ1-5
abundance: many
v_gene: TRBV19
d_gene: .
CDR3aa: CASRWKRGSSQPQHF
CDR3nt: TGTGCCAGTAGGTGGAAGAGAGGGAGCAGTCAGCCCCAGCATTTT

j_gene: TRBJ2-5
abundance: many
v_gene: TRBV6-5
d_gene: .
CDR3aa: CASSYLYRDVETQYF
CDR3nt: TGTGCCAGCAGTTACTTATACCGGGACGTGGAGACCCAGTACTTC